The subject of this entry is one T cell receptor beta chain. The antigen is not known. These data are taken from a study of tumor-infiltrating lymphocytes in primary liver carcinoma. V lost 1 base to trimming and J lost 7 bases, with 11 bases between them. This CDR3 has 14 amino acids. The germline CDR1 and CDR2 sequences are MNHEY and SVGAGI. From approximately 0.5 ug of total RNA, TCR beta-specific cDNA was reverse-transcribed using a constant-region primer. The TCR beta library was amplified through three nested multiplex PCR rounds in a modified ARM-PCR procedure. Running 9 to 10 cycles apiece, the first two PCR rounds relied on TRBV1-TRBV30 forward primers together with a C-beta reverse primer. MiXCR, applied by TCRdb to the multiplex PCR reads, yields one record per CDR3 protein. The sample comprises some 190,000 distinct CDR3 sequences, about 60% of which are singletons, and roughly 76% rests with the top ten.

Study-wide results and limits: Tumors reached a significantly greater top-250-clone fraction than blood did (p = 0.039).

Germline DNA was also extracted, and blood RNA was taken from unsorted whole blood. The clonotype comes from a middle-aged man with primary liver carcinoma and hepatitis B virus infection. The specimen sequenced was peripheral blood. The chain couples TRBV6-5 to TRBJ2-1; D is possibly TRBD1 (6 bases). The CDR3 is CASSYLTGTNEQFF. CDR3 DNA: TGTGCCAGCAGTTACTTGACAGGAACTAATGAGCAGTTCTTC.